These 15 T cell receptor beta chains were sequenced from one sample in a study of Ad26.COV2.S vaccination and SARS-CoV-2 variants. Here immunoSEQ multiplex PCR was the method, and the copy in TCRdb shows in-frame clones only, minus some. The table has about 280,000 clones, 70% to 90% seen once. Described treatment: around 19 received Ad26.COV2.S at low or high dose, single or two shots; roughly five received placebo; per-sample allocation not given. Collection of the samples took place on day 63 after the first injection of vaccine or placebo. The starting material was peripheral blood, obtained in a trial of Ad26.COV2.S vaccine versus placebo. The receptors originated from a person aged 18-60 years who received the Ad26.COV2.S COVID-19 vaccine or a placebo.

The chain recombines TRBV19 with TRBJ1-5; D ambiguous. V gave up 3 bases and J gave up 3 bases, with 3 bases separating them. The germline V gene encodes CDR1 LNHDA and CDR2 SQIVND (reference sequence). The CDR3 is made up of 12 amino acids. The CDR3 region has the DNA TGTGCCAGTAGTATCGACAATCAGCCCCAGCATTTT. Translation gives CASSIDNQPQHF.

The gene calls are TRBV7-9 and TRBJ1-1; D is ambiguous. CDR1 and CDR2 (germline): SEHNR, FQNEAQ (reference sequence). The CDR3 sequence is 13 residues long. Trimming cost V 5 bases and J 0 bases, with 7 bases left between them. CDR3 nucleotides: TGTGCCAGCAGCGATCAAATGAACACTGAAGCTTTCTTT. Its translation: CASSDQMNTEAFF.

The chain combines TRBV7-8 with TRBJ1-6; D is perhaps TRBD1 (5 bases). Germline loops: CDR1 SGHVS, CDR2 FQNEAQ. This CDR3 region has 15 residues. V lost 5 bases to trimming and J lost 3 bases, with 11 bases between them. The CDR3 sequence is CASSPRGDYNSPLHF. The CDR3 DNA reads as TGTGCCAGCAGCCCTCGGGGGGACTATAATTCACCCCTCCACTTT.

The chain recombines TRBV10-3 with TRBJ2-7; 9 bases line up with TRBD1. Germline-derived CDR1 and CDR2 are ENHRY and SYGVKD. The CDR3 contains 21 residues. V was clipped by 6 bases and J by 6 bases; unmatched bases: 30. Here the CDR3 DNA reads TGTGCCATCAGCGAATTAGGTGAGGGACGACAGGGACAGGGCCGGGTCGGCGAGCAGTACTTC. Translation gives CAISELGEGRQGQGRVGEQYF.

This clone was observed once. The rearrangement uses TRBV5-6 and TRBJ2-7, with D possibly TRBD2 on 6 matching bases. This CDR3 is built from 12 residues. Germline V lookup: CDR1 SGHDT, CDR2 YYEEEE. V was shortened by 6 bases and J by 2 bases, with 9 bases between the two germline ends. The CDR3 nucleotides are TGTGCCAGCATGGGGGGAACCTACGAGCAGTACTTC. Translating gives CASMGGTYEQYF.

The chain has TRBV28 and TRBJ2-1, with a weak D call TRBD1 (5 bases). V was trimmed by 7 bases and J by 3 bases, leaving 13 bases between them. The CDR3 loop spans 14 amino acids. Germline CDR1 reads MDHEN; CDR2 reads SYDVKM. The CDR3 region has the DNA TGTGCCAGCAACCCCGGACACGTCTACAATGAGCAGTTCTTC. Translating gives CASNPGHVYNEQFF.

The gene calls are TRBV7-2 and TRBJ2-1, with a tentative D call TRBD2 (7 bases). The CDR3 is 14 residues long. Germline V gives CDR1 SGHTA, CDR2 FQGNSA. V lost 2 bases to trimming and J lost 11 bases, with 16 bases between them. CDR3: CASSLSRAGAKQFF. For the CDR3, the DNA is TGTGCCAGCAGCTTAAGCCGCGCGGGGGCTAAGCAGTTCTTC.

This sequence joins TRBV6-5 and TRBJ2-3; no clear D. Trimming took off 5 bases at V and 1 base at J, with 13 bases between the two ends. This CDR3 comprises 15 residues. Germline assignment: CDR1 MNHEY and CDR2 SVGAGI. CDR3 DNA: TGTGCCAGCAGTCCGGCACGGAGCCGCACAGATACGCAGTATTTT. Its translation is CASSPARSRTDTQYF.

V usage is TRBV4-1 and J usage is TRBJ1-5; TRBD1 agrees at 10 bases. Trimming at V came to 3 bases and at J to 3 bases, leaving 5 bases not matched to a gene. CDR1 is MGHRA and CDR2 is YSYEKL in the germline V gene. This CDR3 comprises 16 residues. The CDR3 coding sequence is TGCGCCAGCAGCCAGGGACAGGGGTCCCCCAATCAGCCCCAGCATTTT. It codes for CASSQGQGSPNQPQHF.

This clone was detected only a few times. The chain joins TRBV3-1 (or the pseudogene TRBV3-2) to TRBJ2-7; tentatively, D is TRBD2 (6 bases). CDR3 length: 14 amino acids. Germline CDR1 is LGHDT and CDR2 is YNNKEL (reference sequence). V lost 4 bases and J lost 2, with 12 bases in between. CDR3 residues: CASSLRDFTYEQYF. Written as DNA, the CDR3 is TGTGCCAGCAGCCTCCGGGACTTCACCTACGAGCAGTACTTC.

V is TRBV29-1 and J is TRBJ2-7, with 7 positions matching TRBD1. Germline values: CDR1 SQVTM, CDR2 ANQGSEA. The CDR3 consists of 13 residues. V lost 1 base, J lost 3 bases, and 3 bases stayed unmatched. CDR3 bases: TGCAGCGTTGAAGCAGACAGGGACTACGAGCAGTACTTC. Translating it yields CSVEADRDYEQYF.

Regarding this clone: Other DNA sequences in the sample encode the same CDR3. This chain uses TRBV19 with TRBJ1-1; 7 bases agree with TRBD1. The CDR3 is 16 amino acids. Trimming cost V 3 bases and J 1 base; bases outside gene matches: 8. Germline CDR1 and CDR2: LNHDA and SQIVND (reference sequence). CDR3 nucleotides: TGTGCCAGTAGTATTTGGGGCGGACAGGCGAACACTGAAGCTTTCTTT. Translation: CASSIWGGQANTEAFF.

The chain employs TRBV2 and TRBJ2-7; 11 bases match TRBD1. The CDR3 runs 14 residues. The trim removed 8 bases at V and 2 bases at J, leaving 5 bases unmatched. Germline loops: CDR1 SNHLY, CDR2 FYNNEI. This chain's CDR3 is CASSGGQGAYEQYF. Written as DNA, the CDR3 is TGTGCCAGCTCAGGGGGACAGGGGGCCTACGAGCAGTACTTC.

The chain joins TRBV4-2 to TRBJ1-1, with D maybe TRBD1 (5 bases). Trimming stripped 1 base from V and 0 bases from J, with 9 bases between. This CDR3 is 15 amino acids long. Per germline, CDR1 LGHNA and CDR2 YNFKEQ. CDR3 region: CASSQAQGVNTEAFF. The CDR3 bases are TGTGCCAGCAGCCAAGCCCAGGGTGTGAACACTGAAGCTTTCTTT.

V usage is TRBV11-2 and J usage is TRBJ2-2; the match to TRBD2 covers 8 bases. The CDR3 contains 14 residues. Germline values: CDR1 SGHAT, CDR2 FQNNGV. The V and J ends lost 5 bases and 7 bases, in that order; junction bases with no gene match: 6. The CDR3, as DNA: TGTGCCAGCAGCCCCCGGACTAGCCACGGGGAGCTGTTTTTT. It translates to CASSPRTSHGELFF.